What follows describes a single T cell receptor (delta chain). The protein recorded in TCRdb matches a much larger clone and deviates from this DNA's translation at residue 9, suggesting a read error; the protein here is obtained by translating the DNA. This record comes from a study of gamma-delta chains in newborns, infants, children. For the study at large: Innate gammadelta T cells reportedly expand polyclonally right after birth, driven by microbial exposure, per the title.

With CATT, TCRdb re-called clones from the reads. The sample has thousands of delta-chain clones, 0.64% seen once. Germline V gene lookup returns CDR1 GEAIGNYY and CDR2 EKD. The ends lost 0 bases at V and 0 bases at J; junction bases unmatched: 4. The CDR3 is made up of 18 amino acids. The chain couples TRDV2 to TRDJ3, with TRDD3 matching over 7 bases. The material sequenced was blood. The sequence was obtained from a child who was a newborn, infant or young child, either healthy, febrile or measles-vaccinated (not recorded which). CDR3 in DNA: TGTGCCTGTGACACCGTTTGGGGGAACTCCTGGGACACCCGACAGATGTTTTTC. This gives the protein CACDTVWGNSWDTRQMFF.